What follows are 5 T cell receptor beta chains derived from one specimen sequenced in a study of CD8 T cells in Susac syndrome. Reverse transcription of 0.5 to 1 ug RNA was performed with random hexamers. TCRdb re-called the immunoSEQ multiplex PCR reads through MiXCR, storing one row per CDR3 protein. The table shows roughly 400,000 distinct CDR3 sequences, with 75% to 90% occurring only once. Sequencing input: CD8+ T cells from PBMCs. The receptor source for this set is a human donor with multiple sclerosis.

CDR3 DNA: TGCGCCAGCAGCCAAACCCGGACGGACAGGGGAGTTTGTAATGAGCAGTTCTTC. Protein product: CASSQTRTDRGVCNEQFF. This chain joins TRBV4-1 and TRBJ2-1; 9 bases map to TRBD1. V lost 2 bases and J lost 7; bases outside the gene matches: 15. CDR1 is MGHRA, CDR2 YSYEKL, per germline. This CDR3 comprises 18 residues.

The chain combines TRBV6-5 with TRBJ2-1, with D perhaps matching TRBD2 (5 bases). The V end was cut by 2 bases, the J end by 9 bases, with 8 bases between. This CDR3 is 12 amino acids long. Germline CDR1 and CDR2: MNHEY and SVGAGI. The CDR3: CASSYGGSEQFF. The DNA for the CDR3 is TGTGCCAGCAGTTACGGAGGTTCTGAGCAGTTCTTC.

The rearrangement uses TRBV7-8 and TRBJ2-3; D unresolved. This CDR3 region has 16 residues. Germline loops: CDR1 SGHVS, CDR2 FQNEAQ. V lost 1 base to trimming and J lost 2 bases, with 13 bases between them. CDR3 region: CASSLEAYPTTDTQYF. The CDR3 DNA is TGTGCCAGCAGCTTAGAAGCCTATCCCACCACAGATACGCAGTATTTT.

Here the CDR3 DNA reads TGTGCCACCCTCACGACAGAAGAAAAACTGTTTTTT. It encodes CATLTTEEKLFF. V is TRBV2 and J is TRBJ1-4; perhaps TRBD1 as D (5 bases). CDR1 is SNHLY, CDR2 FYNNEI, per germline. The CDR3 is 12 amino acids. Trimming took 10 bases from V and 8 from J, leaving 14 bases between them.

The V gene is TRBV11-2, the J gene TRBJ1-1; 8 nucleotides match TRBD1. V lost 6 bases, J lost 0 bases, and 12 bases stayed unmatched. The CDR3 consists of 17 residues. Per the germline V gene, CDR1 is SGHAT and CDR2 is FQNNGV. CDR3 DNA sequence: TGTGCCAGCAGATTATGGAGCAGGACAGGGCTGAACACTGAAGCTTTCTTT. The encoded protein is CASRLWSRTGLNTEAFF.